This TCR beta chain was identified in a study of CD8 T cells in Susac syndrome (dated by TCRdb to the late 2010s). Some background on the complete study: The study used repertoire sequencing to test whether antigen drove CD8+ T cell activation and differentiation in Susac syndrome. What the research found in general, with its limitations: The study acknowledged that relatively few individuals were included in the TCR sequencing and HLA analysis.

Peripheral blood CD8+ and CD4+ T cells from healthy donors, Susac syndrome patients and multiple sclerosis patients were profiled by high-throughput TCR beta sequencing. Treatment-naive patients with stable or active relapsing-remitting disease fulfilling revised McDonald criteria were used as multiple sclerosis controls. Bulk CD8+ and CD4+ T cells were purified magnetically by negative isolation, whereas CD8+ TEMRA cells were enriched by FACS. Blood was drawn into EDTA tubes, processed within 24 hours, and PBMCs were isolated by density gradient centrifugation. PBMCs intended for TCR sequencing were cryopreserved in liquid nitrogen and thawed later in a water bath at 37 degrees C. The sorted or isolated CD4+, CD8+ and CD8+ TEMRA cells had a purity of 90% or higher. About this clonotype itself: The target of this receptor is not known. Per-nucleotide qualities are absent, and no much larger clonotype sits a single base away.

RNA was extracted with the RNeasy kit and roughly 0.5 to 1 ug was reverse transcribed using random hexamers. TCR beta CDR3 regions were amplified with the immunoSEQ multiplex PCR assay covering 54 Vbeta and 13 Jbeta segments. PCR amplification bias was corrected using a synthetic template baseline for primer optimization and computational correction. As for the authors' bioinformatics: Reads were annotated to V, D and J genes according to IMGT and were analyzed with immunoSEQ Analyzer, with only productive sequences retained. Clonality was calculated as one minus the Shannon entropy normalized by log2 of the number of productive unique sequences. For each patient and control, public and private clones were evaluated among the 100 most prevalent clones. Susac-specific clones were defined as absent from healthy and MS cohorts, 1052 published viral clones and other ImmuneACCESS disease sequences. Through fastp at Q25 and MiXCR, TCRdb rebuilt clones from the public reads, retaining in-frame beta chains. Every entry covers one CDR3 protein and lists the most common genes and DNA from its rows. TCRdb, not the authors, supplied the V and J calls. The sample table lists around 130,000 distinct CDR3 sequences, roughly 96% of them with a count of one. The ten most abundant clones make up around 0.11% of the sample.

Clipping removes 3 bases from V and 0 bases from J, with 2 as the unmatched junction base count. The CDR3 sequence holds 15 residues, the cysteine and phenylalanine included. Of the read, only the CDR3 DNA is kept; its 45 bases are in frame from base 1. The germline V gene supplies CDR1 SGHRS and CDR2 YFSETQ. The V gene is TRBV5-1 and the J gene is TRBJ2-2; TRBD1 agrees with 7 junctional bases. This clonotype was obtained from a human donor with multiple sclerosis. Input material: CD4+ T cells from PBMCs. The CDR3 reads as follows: CASSWTGPNTGELFF. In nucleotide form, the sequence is TGCGCCAGCAGCTGGACAGGACCGAACACCGGGGAGCTGTTTTTT.